The 26 T cell receptor beta chains below all came from one sample that was sequenced in a study of a mutant IDH1 vaccine in newly diagnosed glioma. Produced via immunoSEQ multiplex PCR; TCRdb's table is partial and in-frame only. The profile covers around 56,000 clones, with 81% appearing a single time and around 8.4% taken by the ten largest. No cognate antigen is known for these TCRs. The time point here: week 23, last vaccination. Topical imiquimod was applied with each vaccine dose, which held 300 ug of mutant IDH1 20-mer peptide. Sequencing used PBMCs, obtained from a glioma patient whose treatment included an IDH1 peptide vaccine. The receptors were sampled from a woman between 35 and 50 years old with glioma. Some clones in this sample may be carry-over from other donors' samples.

The chain has TRBV7-9 and TRBJ1-3; D gene ambiguous. Germline V gene lookup returns CDR1 SEHNR and CDR2 FQNEAQ (reference sequence). The CDR3 runs 16 residues. V was cut by 1 base and J by 4 bases, with 14 bases left in between. The CDR3 nucleotides read TGTGCCAGCAGCTTAGGCCCCGGGGTCATGGGAAACACCATATATTTT. As protein: CASSLGPGVMGNTIYF.

V usage is TRBV10-2 and J usage is TRBJ2-7, with D tentatively TRBD1 (5 bases). This CDR3 has 14 amino acids. Germline V lookup: CDR1 WSHSY, CDR2 SAAADI. With 3 bases removed from V and 1 base from J, the gap between germline ends came to 10 bases. The CDR3 spells CASSEGAASYEQYF. DNA for the CDR3: TGCGCCAGCAGTGAAGGGGCAGCGTCCTACGAGCAGTACTTC.

This clone has a single count. CDR3 in DNA: TGCGCCAGCCGACCGGGACAGGGGGGCCTCGGCTATGGCTACACCTTC. Its translation is CASRPGQGGLGYGYTF. The rearrangement links TRBV5-1 to TRBJ1-2; 11 bases map to TRBD1. Germline lookup yields CDR1 SGHRS and CDR2 YFSETQ. The CDR3 is 16 amino acids. Losses at the gene ends were 7 bases for V and 4 bases for J; bases not matched to a gene: 12.

This clone has more than one count but fewer than ten. J is TRBJ1-6 and V is TRBV19; a possible D gene is TRBD1 (6 bases). Looked up from germline, CDR1 is LNHDA and CDR2 is SQIVND (reference sequence). There are 14 residues in the CDR3. Trimming removed 5 bases at V and 6 bases at J, with 11 bases between. CDR3 loop: CASSSRQANSPLHF. As DNA, the CDR3 is TGTGCCAGTAGTTCTCGACAGGCTAATTCACCCCTCCACTTT.

The chain joins TRBV6-6 to TRBJ2-1; 7 positions match TRBD1. The V gene's germline CDR1 is MNHNY and CDR2 SVGAGI (reference sequence). The CDR3 runs 12 residues. The junction had 6 bases not matched to a gene; V was cut back by 10 bases and J by 6 bases. CDR3 residues: CATHRGPNEQFF. The DNA of the CDR3 is TGTGCCACCCACAGGGGCCCCAATGAGCAGTTCTTC.

V usage is TRBV7-8 and J usage is TRBJ2-5; TRBD2 aligns across 12 bases. The V gene end was trimmed by 1 base and the J gene end by 5 bases; junction bases not matched to a gene: 2. The V gene's germline CDR1 is SGHVS and CDR2 FQNEAQ. This CDR3 spans 15 amino acids. The CDR3 nucleotides read TGTGCCAGCAGCTTAGAAACTAGCGGGGGGGAGACCCAGTACTTC. Protein: CASSLETSGGETQYF.

This chain joins TRBV7-9 and TRBJ1-2, with no clear D. The CDR3 has 14 residues. V dropped 2 bases and J dropped 4 bases, with 11 bases sitting between them. Germline-derived CDR1 and CDR2 are SEHNR and FQNEAQ (reference sequence). Written as DNA, the CDR3 is TGTGCCAGCAGCTTAATGGCGGACTCCTATGGCTACACCTTC. It encodes CASSLMADSYGYTF.

This clone was observed a few times. V is TRBV25-1 and J is TRBJ1-4, with D possibly matching TRBD1 (6 bases). V lost 1 base to trimming and J lost 7 bases, with 22 bases between them. The CDR3 extends over 18 amino acids. Per germline, CDR1 MGHDK and CDR2 SYGVNS. CDR3 sequence reads: CASSESPYSGTRGEKLFF. For the CDR3, the DNA is TGTGCCAGCAGTGAATCGCCTTACTCCGGGACAAGAGGTGAAAAACTGTTTTTT.

This clone was observed a few times. The chain uses TRBV29-1 and TRBJ1-1; 8 bases are shared with TRBD1. Trimming cost V 5 bases and J 1 base; bases outside gene matches: 6. The germline CDR1 and CDR2 sequences are SQVTM and ANQGSEA. The CDR3 runs to 14 residues. This CDR3 is CSVSGGAGNTEAFF. The CDR3 nucleotides read TGCAGCGTTTCAGGGGGCGCGGGGAACACTGAAGCTTTCTTT.

V and J are TRBV10-2 and TRBJ2-7; D is unclear. V dropped 3 bases and J dropped 3 bases, with 6 bases sitting between them. The germline gives CDR1 WSHSY, CDR2 SAAADI. The CDR3 length is 12 residues. This CDR3 reads CASSEPGYEQYF. The CDR3, as DNA: TGCGCCAGCAGTGAACCCGGCTACGAGCAGTACTTC.

This chain links TRBV7-2 with TRBJ2-7; 7 nucleotides match TRBD1. Germline loops: CDR1 SGHTA, CDR2 FQGNSA. This CDR3 is built from 14 residues. Trimming at V came to 1 base and at J to 6 bases, leaving 6 bases not matched to a gene. The CDR3 coding sequence is TGTGCCAGCAGCTTAGACAGGGGCTTTGGCGAGCAGTACTTC. Its translation is CASSLDRGFGEQYF.

CDR3 coding DNA: TGTGCCAGCAGCTGGGGTACGAACACTGAAGCTTTCTTT. It encodes CASSWGTNTEAFF. The chain is built from TRBV11-3 and TRBJ1-1; D is unresolved. The germline CDR1 and CDR2 sequences are SGHNT and YENEEA. This CDR3 has 13 residues. V shed 4 bases and J shed 1 base, with 7 bases lying between them. Full variable domain (remainder filled in from reference TRBV11-3 and TRBJ1-1): EAGVVQSPRYKIIEKKQPVAFWCNPISGHNTLYWYLQNLGQGPELLIRYENEEAVDDSQLPKDRFSAERLKGVDSTLKIQPAELGDSAVYLCASSWGTNTEAFFGQGTRLTVV.

The chain joins TRBV19 to TRBJ2-5, with 7 positions matching TRBD1. The ends lost 3 bases at V and 4 bases at J; junction bases unmatched: 8. This CDR3 is 15 amino acids long. The germline V gene encodes CDR1 LNHDA and CDR2 SQIVND (reference sequence). The CDR3 protein is CASSIGQGVLETQYF. CDR3 sequence (DNA): TGTGCCAGTAGTATTGGGCAGGGGGTCCTAGAGACCCAGTACTTC.

The V call is TRBV6-5, the J call TRBJ2-3; a weak D match, TRBD2 (6 bases). Per the germline V gene, CDR1 is MNHEY and CDR2 is SVGAGI. The V end was cut by 7 bases, the J end by 1 base, with 12 bases between. The length of the CDR3 is 14 residues. CDR3 region: CASTRDFGTDTQYF. The CDR3 DNA follows: TGTGCCAGCACTCGGGACTTTGGCACAGATACGCAGTATTTT.

This clone was observed a few times. The chain couples TRBV14 to TRBJ1-2; D is possibly TRBD1 (5 bases). Germline CDR1 is SGHDN and CDR2 is FVKESK. Between the trimmed V and J ends, which lost 2 bases and 7 bases, there was a span of 20 bases. The CDR3 is 16 amino acids. Here the CDR3 reads CASSQTLWRGTRGYTF. DNA of the CDR3: TGTGCCAGCAGCCAAACTCTATGGAGGGGTACGCGTGGCTACACCTTC.

This chain links TRBV5-4 with TRBJ2-1, with TRBD2 as a possible D gene (7 bases). The germline V and J ends were trimmed by 1 base and 8 bases, with 13 bases remaining between them. The CDR3 spans 14 residues. Germline CDR1 reads SGHNT; CDR2 reads YYREEE (reference sequence). CDR3 nucleotide sequence: TGTGCCAGCAGCTTGTTGCGGGGGCAGGATGAGCAGTTCTTC. Its translation: CASSLLRGQDEQFF.

The V gene is TRBV5-6, the J gene TRBJ2-3; 8 nucleotides match TRBD2. CDR1 is SGHDT and CDR2 is YYEEEE in the germline V gene. V dropped 0 bases and J dropped 4; count of bases not matched to a gene: 10. The length of the CDR3 is 17 residues. DNA of the CDR3: TGTGCCAGCAGCTTGGGTCGGGAGGGCCGGTTAGCAGATACGCAGTATTTT. Its protein product is CASSLGREGRLADTQYF.

This clone came up a few times. The chain has TRBV5-1 and TRBJ1-4, with 7 nucleotides matching TRBD1. CDR1 and CDR2 from the germline V gene are SGHRS and YFSETQ. The length of the CDR3 is 15 residues. The J segment lost 4 bases and the V segment lost 0 bases, leaving 3 bases of the junction unmatched. CDR3 nucleotides: TGCGCCAGCAGCTTGGAGACAGGGTATAATGAAAAACTGTTTTTT. As protein: CASSLETGYNEKLFF.

The V call is TRBV5-1, the J call TRBJ2-3, with 11 bases lining up with TRBD2. The CDR3 runs to 20 residues. Germline V gene data show CDR1 as SGHRS and CDR2 as YFSETQ. V shed 1 base and J 2 bases; nucleotides not matched to a gene: 15. CDR3 region: CASSLTLFSGGAPFTDTQYF. CDR3 nucleotides: TGCGCCAGCAGCTTGACCCTCTTTAGCGGGGGGGCCCCCTTCACAGATACGCAGTATTTT.

The chain has TRBV25-1 and TRBJ2-1, with a tentative D call TRBD1 (6 bases). This CDR3 comprises 15 residues. Trimming shortened V by 10 bases and J by 1 base, and 17 bases separated the two germline ends. Looked up from germline, CDR1 is MGHDK and CDR2 is SYGVNS. The CDR3 DNA reads as TGTGCCACCGATACTACTAGGGGGTCCTACAATGAGCAGTTCTTC. It encodes CATDTTRGSYNEQFF.

The chain is built from TRBV5-1 and TRBJ2-1; 7 bases match TRBD2. CDR3 length equals 16 residues. J was trimmed by 0 bases and V by 1 base; bases with no gene match: 4. CDR1 is SGHRS, CDR2 YFSETQ, per germline. This CDR3 reads CASSLRAGSSYNEQFF. Written as DNA, the CDR3 is TGCGCCAGCAGCTTGAGAGCGGGGAGCTCCTACAATGAGCAGTTCTTC.

The chain uses TRBV4-3 and TRBJ2-7, with TRBD1 identical over 7 bases. Germline lookup yields CDR1 LGHNA and CDR2 YSLEER. CDR3 length: 15 amino acids. V lost 4 bases, J lost 3 bases, and 9 bases stayed unmatched. CDR3 sequence: CASSPERGLYYEQYF. The CDR3 nucleotides read TGCGCCAGCAGCCCCGAAAGGGGGCTTTACTACGAGCAGTACTTC.

The V and J genes are TRBV9 and TRBJ2-1, with 10 positions matching TRBD2. The CDR3 is 16 residues long. Per germline, CDR1 SGDLS and CDR2 YYNGEE. With V trimmed by 6 bases and J by 7 bases, 13 bases remained unmatched. The CDR3 nucleotides read TGTGCCAGCACCAACGGGGGTAGCGGGGGGTCAAATGAGCAGTTCTTC. It specifies CASTNGGSGGSNEQFF.

A single count supports this clone. The V call is TRBV6-5, the J call TRBJ1-2, with TRBD1 matching 7 bases. V lost 5 bases to trimming and J lost 8 bases; unmatched junction nucleotides: 8. Germline V gives CDR1 MNHEY, CDR2 SVGAGI. The CDR3 spans 13 residues. CDR3 sequence: CASSATGVRGYTF. For the CDR3, the DNA is TGTGCCAGCAGTGCAACAGGGGTAAGGGGCTACACCTTC.

V gene TRBV14 combines with J gene TRBJ2-1; 9 bases are a match to TRBD1. This CDR3 has 14 residues. V shed 5 bases, J shed 8 bases, and the junction held 7 bases outside the gene matches. The germline CDR1 and CDR2 sequences are SGHDN and FVKESK. The CDR3, as DNA: TGTGCCAGCAGCTACCGACAGGGGGTCCATGAGCAGTTCTTC. Translating gives CASSYRQGVHEQFF.

The chain links TRBV21-1 to TRBJ1-6; the table's D call, TRBD1, has no DNA check behind it. TRBV21-1 is a pseudogene. The CDR3 is made up of 17 amino acids. The CDR3 spells CASSWTGQAGNNSPLHF. The CDR3 nucleotides are TGTGCCAGCAGCTGGACCGGACAGGCTGGTAATAATTCACCCCTCCACTTT.